The 9 T cell receptor beta chains presented below share a single source sample, sequenced in a study of tissue T cells after allogeneic stem cell transplantation. Sequenced by immunoSEQ multiplex PCR; TCRdb stores in-frame clones only, minus some. The table shows roughly 50,000 clones, with about three quarters occurring only once. Source material: sorted cells pooled from one or two spleens. Source of these receptors: a pool of C57BL/6 mice in good health.

With respect to this clone: Genes and germline are mouse. The read ends 1 residue before the CDR3 terminus; that terminus is restored from the germline J gene. Other DNA variants within this sample encode the same CDR3. The chain has TRBV12-1 and TRBJ2-4; TRBD2 aligns across 8 bases. With 4 bases clipped from V and 6 bases from J, the junction kept 5 bases outside the gene matches. The CDR3 contains 13 residues. The germline V gene has CDR1 SGHSN and CDR2 HYEKVE. The chain's CDR3 is CASSLGGENTLYF. CDR3 DNA (partial): TGTGCCAGCTCGCTTGGGGGGGAGAACACCTTGTAC.

Regarding this clone: Gene and germline names: mouse. The read terminates 1 residue ahead of where the CDR3 ends, so the germline J gene completes it. The gene calls are TRBV13-2 and TRBJ2-4, with 8 bases matching TRBD1. Germline-derived CDR1 and CDR2 are NNHNN and SYGAGS (reference sequence). Losses at the gene ends were 3 bases for V and 3 bases for J; bases not matched to a gene: 6. There are 15 residues in the CDR3. CDR3 in amino acids: CASGVDRGGQNTLYF. Partial CDR3 DNA: TGTGCCAGCGGTGTCGACAGGGGTGGACAAAACACCTTGTAC.

This clone was detected only a few times. Mouse gene names and germline throughout. The CDR3 is cut off 1 residue early in the read; its end comes from the germline J gene. The V call is TRBV12-1, the J call TRBJ2-7, with D possibly matching TRBD2 (6 bases). V was clipped by 4 bases and J by 3 bases, with 9 bases between them. This CDR3 contains 12 residues. Germline lookup yields CDR1 SGHSN and CDR2 HYEKVE. The DNA read from the CDR3 is TGTGCCAGCTCGCGGACTGTCTATGAACAGTAC. This codes for CASSRTVYEQY. The CDR3 as a whole reads CASSRTVYEQYF.

A note on this clone: Genes here carry mouse names. The read halts 1 residue ahead of the CDR3 end, with the missing end drawn from the germline J gene. The rearrangement links TRBV31 to TRBJ2-4, with 10 bases that match TRBD1. The J segment lost 3 bases and the V segment lost 1 base, leaving 1 base of the junction unmatched. CDR1 is GKSSPN and CDR2 is SITVG in the germline V gene. This CDR3 is built from 14 residues. The CDR3 loop reads CAWSQGQGQNTLYF. The DNA read from the CDR3 is TGTGCCTGGAGTCAGGGACAGGGGCAAAACACCTTGTAC.

Notes on this clone: Gene names and germline refer to mouse. The DNA ends 1 residue before the CDR3 does, and the rest of the CDR3 is filled in from the germline J gene. The V gene is TRBV13-1, the J gene TRBJ2-5, with a tentative D call TRBD1 (6 bases). V was shortened by 0 bases and J by 6 bases, with 14 bases between the two germline ends. Looked up from germline, CDR1 is NSHNY and CDR2 is SYGAGN. The CDR3 has 15 residues. CDR3 sequence reads: CASSDAYREWDTQYF. The CDR3 bases that were read are TGTGCCAGCAGTGATGCATACAGGGAGTGGGACACCCAGTAC.

This clone has a handful of counts. The gene names here belong to mouse. The read comes to an end 1 residue before the CDR3 does, leaving the germline J gene to fill in the end. The chain employs TRBV31 and TRBJ2-7, with D unclear. The V gene lost 1 base and the J gene lost 0 bases, with 13 bases spanning the gap. The CDR3 is 15 residues long. Germline V gene data show CDR1 as GKSSPN and CDR2 as SITVG. The chain's CDR3 is CAWSPLDGSSYEQYF. CDR3 DNA (partial): TGTGCCTGGAGTCCCCTGGACGGGAGCTCCTATGAACAGTAC.

Of note for this clone: These gene names are mouse names. The read terminates 1 residue ahead of where the CDR3 ends, so the germline J gene completes it. The chain couples TRBV13-2 to TRBJ2-5, with D possibly TRBD2 on 6 matching bases. In germline, CDR1 is NNHNN, CDR2 SYGAGS (reference sequence). CDR3 length: 13 amino acids. Trimming pared 9 bases from V and 0 bases from J, leaving 11 bases between. The sequenced part of the CDR3 DNA is TGTGCCACCCAGGGACTTAACCAAGACACCCAGTAC. Translated, it gives CATQGLNQDTQY. The entire CDR3 is CATQGLNQDTQYF.

This clone was recorded only once. Genes and germline come from the mouse. The read is 1 residue too short to cover the CDR3 end, so that end is filled in from the germline J gene. This rearrangement joins TRBV31 to TRBJ2-7, with 8 bases lining up with TRBD2. Germline V gene lookup returns CDR1 GKSSPN and CDR2 SITVG. The CDR3 has 12 residues. J lost 6 bases, V lost 0 bases, and 1 base had no gene match. CDR3 in amino acids: CAWSLGLAEQYF. The DNA read from the CDR3 is TGTGCCTGGAGTCTGGGACTGGCTGAACAGTAC.

This clone was detected only a few times. The germline and genes are mouse ones. The CDR3 extends 1 residue past the end of the read, so its final part is completed from the germline J gene. The chain carries TRBV19 and TRBJ1-3; D call uncertain. Germline lookup yields CDR1 FNHDT and CDR2 SITEND (reference sequence). The V gene lost 0 bases and the J gene lost 0 bases, with 1 base spanning the gap. The length of the CDR3 is 13 residues. The CDR3 loop is CASSIDSGNTLYF. The covered CDR3 bases are TGTGCCAGCAGTATAGATTCTGGAAATACGCTCTAT. Full variable domain (remainder filled in from reference TRBV19 and TRBJ1-3): GGIITQTPKFLIGQEGQKLTLKCQQNFNHDTMYWYRQDSGKGLRLIYYSITENDLQKGDLSEGYDASREKKSSFSLTVTSAQKNEMAVFLCASSIDSGNTLYFGEGSRLIVV.